This T cell receptor beta chain was obtained from a study of neurological immune-mediated disorders. This clonotype appeared many times. The CDR3 extends over 13 amino acids. Trimming pared 10 bases from V and 4 bases from J, leaving 14 bases between. In germline, CDR1 is MNHEY, CDR2 SVGEGT. With 10-nucleotide random UMIs, 5'RACE was used to make the cDNA. MiXCR was run by TCRdb on the 5' RACE reads, yielding one entry per CDR3 protein. This repertoire shows fewer than 55,000 distinct CDR3 sequences, about 6% found once; its top ten account for about 0.5%. This clonotype originated in a middle-aged woman in good health. The V call is TRBV6-2 or TRBV6-3, the J call TRBJ2-1; D gene uncertain. Source material: CD4+ T cells from blood. The CDR3 sequence is CATAQKLYNEQFF. CDR3 nucleotide sequence: TGTGCCACCGCCCAAAAATTATACAATGAGCAGTTCTTC.